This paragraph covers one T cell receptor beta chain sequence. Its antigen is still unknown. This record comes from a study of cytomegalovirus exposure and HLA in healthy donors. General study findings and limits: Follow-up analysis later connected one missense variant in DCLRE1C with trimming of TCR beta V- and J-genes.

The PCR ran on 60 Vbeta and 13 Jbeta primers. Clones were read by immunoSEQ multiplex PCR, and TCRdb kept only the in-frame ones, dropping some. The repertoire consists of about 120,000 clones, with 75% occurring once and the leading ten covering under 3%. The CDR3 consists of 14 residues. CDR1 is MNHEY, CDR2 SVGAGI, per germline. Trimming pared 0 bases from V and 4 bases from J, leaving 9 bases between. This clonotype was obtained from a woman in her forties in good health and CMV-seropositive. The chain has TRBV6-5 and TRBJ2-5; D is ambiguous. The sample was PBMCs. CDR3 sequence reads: CASSYSNSPETQYF. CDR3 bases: TGTGCCAGCAGTTACTCTAACAGTCCAGAGACCCAGTACTTC.